The clone carrying this T cell receptor beta chain appeared a few times. Its target is unknown. The sample is drawn from a study of beta chain features in type 1 diabetes. Study observations and caveats: Among patients with Type 1 diabetes, TCRB CDR3s were moderately but significantly shorter in every one of the four CD4+ subsets.

Of the isolated RNA, all was reverse transcribed, and so the sequenced material was expressed TCRB transcripts. Clones were sequenced by immunoSEQ multiplex PCR, and TCRdb holds only the in-frame ones, with some missing. Of 100,000 to 150,000 clones listed, 7% to 10% are singletons. Germline-derived CDR1 and CDR2 are SGHRS and YFSETQ. The CDR3 totals 12 residues. V was pared by 3 bases and J by 6 bases, with 9 bases between. The TCR comes from a man aged 30-40 years with type 1 diabetes. Sequencing was performed on central memory CD4+ T cells from blood. V and J are TRBV5-1 and TRBJ1-1, with D tentatively TRBD1 (5 bases). For the CDR3, the DNA is TGCGCCAGCAGCTGGGGGGACTCTGAAGCTTTCTTT. It is translated as CASSWGDSEAFF.